These T cell receptor beta chains were read from a single sample in a study of vaccination effects on CD4 cells after COVID-19. Assay used: immunoSEQ multiplex PCR; TCRdb lists only in-frame clones, some missing. The table records around 59,000 clones, under 80% of them present only once. Their cognate antigens are unknown. Sample: CD4+ T cells from PBMCs cultured with HCoV-OC43 spike peptides, taken after COVID-19 vaccination. The receptor set was obtained from a human donor who received a COVID-19 vaccine. Each CDR3 is given with its conserved first and last residue. Clone size appears in some rows only: once, few, many, or a class for an expanded clone.

>TRBJ2-1|TRBV7-2|NA
CASSSQHLAGLYNEQFF
>TRBJ2-5|TRBV2|NA
CASRQGETQYF
>TRBJ2-5|TRBV10-1|NA
CASSERRLAGGPETQYF
>TRBJ2-5|TRBV18|NA
CASSPPGQQETQYF
>TRBJ2-2|TRBV27|NA
CASSFSGLAGGNTGELFF
>TRBJ1-1|TRBV9|few
CASSVAPNTEAFF
>TRBJ2-5|TRBV18|NA
CASSPTKGRAQETQYF
>TRBJ2-5|TRBV30|NA
CAWTRDRQETQYF
>TRBJ1-2|TRBV5-1|NA
CASSPDGNYGYTF
>TRBJ2-3|TRBV5-4|once
CASSLASGGSTDTQYF
>TRBJ2-5|TRBV5-1|NA
CASSVPGHLNQYF
>TRBJ1-3|TRBV30|NA
CAWSREQGNGNTIYF
>TRBJ1-5|TRBV2|NA
CASKYRDGENQPQHF
>TRBJ2-2|TRBV29-1|NA
CSVSEGVGTGELFF
>TRBJ1-5|TRBV7-2|few
CASNPGHDQPQHF
>TRBJ1-1|TRBV7-2|NA
CASRPGASGTEAFF
>TRBJ1-5|TRBV28|NA
CASSLVVGTQHF
>TRBJ2-1|TRBV9|once
CASSAYYNEQFF
>TRBJ1-1|TRBV28|NA
CATGRDEAFF
>TRBJ2-5|TRBV2|once
CASSEYLAGLETQYF
>TRBJ1-5|TRBV4-1|NA
CASSQDRGNLYEAQHF
>TRBJ1-6|TRBV24-1|NA
CATSETRAGSPLHF
>TRBJ2-3|TRBV5-1|NA
CASSPSGVDTQYF
>TRBJ2-2|TRBV7-9|NA
CASSFGANTGELFF
>TRBJ1-2|TRBV5-5|NA
CASSFFGGSGYTF
>TRBJ1-2|TRBV30|few
CAWSRGAVDGYTF
>TRBJ2-3|TRBV7-2|NA
CASSLLGGDTQYF
>TRBJ2-3|TRBV24-1|NA
CATSRSGGAADTQYF
>TRBJ1-2|TRBV13|NA
CASSLGYGYTF
>TRBJ2-5|TRBV29-1|NA
CSHELAGVQETQYF
>TRBJ1-2|TRBV7-2|NA
CASSLGVRGGYTF
>TRBJ1-1|TRBV12-3/TRBV12-4|NA
CASSLRGTEAFF
>TRBJ1-4|TRBV5-4|NA
CASSNSLTANEKLFF
>TRBJ2-5|TRBV18|NA
CASSGQREYQETQYF
>TRBJ2-5|TRBV5-1|NA
CASSQETQYF
>TRBJ1-3|TRBV2|NA
CASSETTGVGNTIYF
>TRBJ1-6|TRBV15|NA
CATSRDPGGDGPLHF
>TRBJ1-1|TRBV2|NA
CAIQMGSAGGLNTEAFF
>TRBJ1-5|TRBV4-3|NA
CASSQDGQPRQPQHF
>TRBJ2-2|TRBV19|NA
CASSITPLAGITGELFF
>TRBJ2-4|TRBV10-2|NA
CASSEEGLNIQYF
>TRBJ1-1|TRBV6-1|NA
CASGEGTTEAFF
>TRBJ1-4|TRBV9|NA
CASSVGGTRWGEKLFF
>TRBJ2-1|TRBV24-1|NA
CATSDPGTGSNEQFF
>TRBJ1-1|TRBV28|NA
CASSLVGARITEAFF